Described below is a single T cell receptor beta chain sequence and its context. Its antigen is as yet unknown. These data belong to a study of T cell repertoires in cytomegalovirus infection. Overall study: Signatures in public TCR beta sequences pointed to both CMV infection and matching HLA type.

Trimming at V came to 0 bases and at J to 0 bases, leaving 2 bases not matched to a gene. The CDR3 loop spans 17 amino acids. Germline V lookup: CDR1 MNHEY, CDR2 SVGEGT. TCRdb redid the calling of the reads with MiXCR, one entry per CDR3 protein. The sample lists approximately 280,000 distinct CDR3 sequences, around 20% occurring once. Study outcomes and limitations: Across the ex vivo response, the dominant clonotypes were HLA-C-restricted CMV-specific TCR beta clonotypes. Cumulative public TCR beta family frequency identified carriers of CMV plus the relevant HLA.

The sequences come from cultured PBMCs, collected from culture after CMV antigen stimulation. The rearrangement links TRBV6-2 or TRBV6-3 to TRBJ2-3; 11 nucleotides line up with TRBD2. The receptor's source is a human donor in good health (CMV status not recorded). Some clones in this sample may be carry-over from other donors' samples. CDR3 loop: CASSYSRTSGSTDTQYF. In nucleotides, the CDR3 is TGTGCCAGCAGTTACTCCCGGACTAGCGGGAGCACAGATACGCAGTATTTT.